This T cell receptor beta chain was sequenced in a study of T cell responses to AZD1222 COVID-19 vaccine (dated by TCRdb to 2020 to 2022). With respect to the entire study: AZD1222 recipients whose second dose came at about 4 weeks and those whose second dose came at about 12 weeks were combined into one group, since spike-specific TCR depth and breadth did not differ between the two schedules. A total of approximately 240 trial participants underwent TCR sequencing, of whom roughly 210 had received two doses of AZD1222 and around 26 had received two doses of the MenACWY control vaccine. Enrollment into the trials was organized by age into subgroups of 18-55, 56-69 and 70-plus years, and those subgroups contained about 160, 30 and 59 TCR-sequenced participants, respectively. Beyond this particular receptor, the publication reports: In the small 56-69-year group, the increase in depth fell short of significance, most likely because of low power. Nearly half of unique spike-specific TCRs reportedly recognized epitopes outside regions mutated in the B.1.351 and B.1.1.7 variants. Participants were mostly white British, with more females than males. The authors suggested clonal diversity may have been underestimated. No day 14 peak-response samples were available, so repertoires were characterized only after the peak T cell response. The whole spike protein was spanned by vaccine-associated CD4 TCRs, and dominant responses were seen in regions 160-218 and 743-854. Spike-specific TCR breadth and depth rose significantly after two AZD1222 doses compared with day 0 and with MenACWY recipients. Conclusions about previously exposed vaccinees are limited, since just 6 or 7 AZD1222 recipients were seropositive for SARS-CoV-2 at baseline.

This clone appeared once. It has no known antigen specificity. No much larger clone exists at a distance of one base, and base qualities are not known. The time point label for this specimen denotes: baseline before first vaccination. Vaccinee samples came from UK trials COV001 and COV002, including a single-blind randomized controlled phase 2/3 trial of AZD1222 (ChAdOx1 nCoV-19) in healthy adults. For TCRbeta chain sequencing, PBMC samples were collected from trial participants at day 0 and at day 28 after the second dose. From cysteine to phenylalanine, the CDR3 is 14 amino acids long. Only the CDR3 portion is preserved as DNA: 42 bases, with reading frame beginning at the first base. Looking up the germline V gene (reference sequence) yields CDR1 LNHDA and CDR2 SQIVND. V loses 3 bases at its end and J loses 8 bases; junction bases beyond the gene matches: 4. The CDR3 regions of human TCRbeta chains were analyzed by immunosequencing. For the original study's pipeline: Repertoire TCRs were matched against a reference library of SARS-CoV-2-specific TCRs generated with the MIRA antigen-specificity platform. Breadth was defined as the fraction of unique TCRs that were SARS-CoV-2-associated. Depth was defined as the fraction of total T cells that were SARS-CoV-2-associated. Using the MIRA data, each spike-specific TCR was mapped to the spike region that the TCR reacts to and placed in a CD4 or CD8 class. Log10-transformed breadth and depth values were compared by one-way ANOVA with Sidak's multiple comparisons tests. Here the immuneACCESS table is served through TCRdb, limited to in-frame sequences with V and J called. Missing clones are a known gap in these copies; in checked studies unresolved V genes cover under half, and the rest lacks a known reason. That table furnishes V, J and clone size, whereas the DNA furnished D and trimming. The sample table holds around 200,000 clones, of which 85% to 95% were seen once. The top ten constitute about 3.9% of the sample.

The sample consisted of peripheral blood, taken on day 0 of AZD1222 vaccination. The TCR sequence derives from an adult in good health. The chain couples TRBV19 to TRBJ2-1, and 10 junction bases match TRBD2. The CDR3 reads CASSIPGTSDEQFF. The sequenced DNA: TGTGCCAGTAGTATCCCCGGGACTAGCGATGAGCAGTTCTTC.